The 27 T cell receptor beta chains below all came from one sample that was sequenced in a study of control samples from healthy donors and cancer patients. Some clones are missing from TCRdb's copy, which holds only in-frame ones; the method was immunoSEQ multiplex PCR. Counted here are 70,000 or so clones, 84% occurring once; the ten biggest clones make up less than 15%. The material sequenced was blood. These receptors all stem from a man aged 45-60 years in good health.

This clone showed up just once. The rearrangement uses TRBV28 and TRBJ2-5; 8 bases fit TRBD1. The V gene end was trimmed by 5 bases and the J gene end by 9 bases; junction bases not matched to a gene: 14. Germline V CDR1 and CDR2: MDHEN, SYDVKM. The CDR3 is 15 amino acids. The chain's CDR3 is CASSLDRAVGAAQYF. Written as DNA, the CDR3 is TGTGCCAGCAGTCTGGACAGGGCCGTGGGTGCGGCCCAGTACTTC.

V and J are TRBV27 and TRBJ2-1; D is unresolved. The CDR3 totals 16 residues. V gave up 10 bases and J gave up 8 bases, with 27 bases separating them. CDR1 MNHEY and CDR2 SMNVEV come from the germline V gene (reference sequence). DNA for the CDR3: TGTGCCACAGCCCTACGGCCAGAAATTGGGTCACATGAGCAGTTCTTC. Translation gives CATALRPEIGSHEQFF.

The chain couples TRBV10-3 to TRBJ1-6, with a weak D call TRBD1 (5 bases). CDR3 length: 13 amino acids. V was clipped by 0 bases and J by 8 bases, with 5 bases between them. Germline V CDR1 and CDR2: ENHRY, SYGVKD. The CDR3 nucleotides are TGTGCCATCAGTGAGTCGGGGGATTCACCCCTCCACTTT. Protein sequence: CAISESGDSPLHF.

The V gene is TRBV6-5, the J gene TRBJ1-1; the D gene is possibly TRBD1 (5 bases). Germline CDR1 is MNHEY and CDR2 is SVGAGI. The CDR3 has 16 residues. Trimming left V 4 bases short and J 4 bases short, with 19 bases between. The CDR3 spells CASSSSAGRGSTEAFF. The CDR3 DNA reads as TGTGCCAGCAGTTCTTCCGCGGGGAGGGGAAGCACTGAAGCTTTCTTT.

The chain links TRBV3-1 (or the pseudogene TRBV3-2) to TRBJ2-1, with 8 bases matching TRBD2. V shed 0 bases, J shed 2 bases, and the junction held 6 bases outside the gene matches. This CDR3 region has 17 residues. Per the germline V gene, CDR1 is LGHDT and CDR2 is YNNKEL (reference sequence). Here the CDR3 DNA reads TGTGCCAGCAGCCAAGATCTCCGGGAGGGCCCCTACAATGAGCAGTTCTTC. Protein product: CASSQDLREGPYNEQFF.

The rearrangement joins TRBV7-2 to TRBJ2-1; 10 bases line up with TRBD2. The CDR3 spans 15 residues. The V segment lost 2 bases and the J segment 9 bases; nucleotides outside the gene matches: 7. Per the germline V gene, CDR1 is SGHTA and CDR2 is FQGNSA. The CDR3 bases are TGTGCCAGCAGCTTATTAGCGGGAGGATTGGGTGAGCAGTTCTTC. Its translation: CASSLLAGGLGEQFF.

This clone has just a few counts. Written as DNA, the CDR3 is TGTGCCAGCAGCTGGGTCGCAGTCCGGGAGACCCAGTACTTC. This sequence encodes CASSWVAVRETQYF. The chain links TRBV7-8 to TRBJ2-5, with D unresolved. CDR1 and CDR2 from the germline V gene are SGHVS and FQNEAQ. Trimming removed 4 bases from V and 5 bases from J, with 14 bases in between. The CDR3 consists of 14 residues.

V gene TRBV5-6 combines with J gene TRBJ2-7, with D possibly being TRBD2 (5 bases). CDR1 is SGHDT, CDR2 YYEEEE, per germline. Trimming took 4 bases from V and 1 from J, leaving 15 bases between them. The CDR3 runs to 15 residues. CDR3 amino acids: CASSLGFGESYEQYF. The CDR3 DNA reads TGTGCCAGCAGCCTGGGGTTCGGGGAATCCTACGAGCAGTACTTC.

The chain employs TRBV25-1 and TRBJ1-2; TRBD1 agrees at 7 bases. Germline V gene data show CDR1 as MGHDK and CDR2 as SYGVNS. This CDR3 is 17 amino acids long. Trimming at V came to 6 bases and at J to 4 bases, leaving 17 bases not matched to a gene. The DNA of the CDR3 is TGTGCCAGCAGCCATCATTCTGGGACAGCCAAAGCCTATGGCTACACCTTC. It is translated as CASSHHSGTAKAYGYTF.

V usage is TRBV21-1 and J usage is TRBJ1-5; the table names TRBD1, a call not compared with the DNA. TRBV21-1 is described as a pseudogene. The length of the CDR3 is 16 residues. In nucleotides, the CDR3 is TGTGCCAGCAGCCGCACCCAGGGGAATAGCAATCAGCCCCAGCATTTT. This encodes CASSRTQGNSNQPQHF.

The V and J genes are TRBV6-5 and TRBJ2-7, with D possibly matching TRBD1 (5 bases). The CDR3 runs 13 residues. V was cut by 6 bases and J by 4 bases, with 13 bases left in between. Per the germline V gene, CDR1 is MNHEY and CDR2 is SVGAGI. Here the CDR3 DNA reads TGTGCCAGCAGGGGGCCGGCAATTTACGAGCAGTACTTC. It is translated as CASRGPAIYEQYF.

The chain joins TRBV6-2 or TRBV6-3 to TRBJ2-1; tentative D call: TRBD2 (5 bases). The CDR3 runs to 16 residues. CDR1 and CDR2 (germline): MNHEY, SVGEGT. V lost 2 bases and J 8 bases, leaving 19 bases between the germline ends. The CDR3 here is CASSYDPLLDWDEQFF. CDR3 sequence (DNA): TGTGCCAGCAGTTACGACCCTCTACTAGATTGGGATGAGCAGTTCTTC.

This chain links TRBV19 with TRBJ2-1; 8 bases line up with TRBD1. Germline CDR1 is LNHDA and CDR2 is SQIVND (reference sequence). This CDR3 has 14 amino acids. J was trimmed by 8 bases and V by 5 bases; bases with no gene match: 8. CDR3 nucleotide sequence: TGTGCCAGTAGTCCCGACAGGGGTCGGGATGAGCAGTTCTTC. The encoded protein is CASSPDRGRDEQFF.

The CDR3 nucleotides are TGTGCCAGCAGTTTAATTGTGCAGGGGAACTCACCCCTCCACTTT. Translated, it gives CASSLIVQGNSPLHF. The V gene is TRBV28, the J gene TRBJ1-6, with D maybe TRBD1 (6 bases). Per germline, CDR1 MDHEN and CDR2 SYDVKM. The CDR3 contains 15 residues. With 2 bases removed from V and 10 bases from J, the gap between germline ends came to 15 bases.

V is TRBV3-1 (or the pseudogene TRBV3-2) and J is TRBJ1-5, with TRBD1 as a possible D gene (6 bases). The CDR3 has 17 residues. The V end was cut by 4 bases, the J end by 0 bases, with 16 bases between. From germline, CDR1 is LGHDT and CDR2 YNNKEL (reference sequence). The CDR3 loop is CASSPPAGHNSNQPQHF. CDR3 coding DNA: TGTGCCAGCAGCCCACCGGCGGGACACAATAGCAATCAGCCCCAGCATTTT.

This chain joins TRBV14 and TRBJ1-1, with TRBD1 as a possible D gene (6 bases). From germline, CDR1 is SGHDN and CDR2 FVKESK. The CDR3 has 15 amino acids. Trimming removed 6 bases from V and 4 bases from J, with 18 bases in between. As DNA, the CDR3 is TGTGCCAGCAGGGCGGGACTGGAGGGGGGCACTGAAGCTTTCTTT. Protein product: CASRAGLEGGTEAFF.

This sequence joins TRBV18 and TRBJ1-1, with 8 bases fitting TRBD1. The trim removed 1 base at V and 3 bases at J, leaving 4 bases unmatched. Germline V lookup: CDR1 KGHSH, CDR2 LQKENI. This CDR3 spans 15 amino acids. The CDR3 protein is CASSPLTGAYTEAFF. The CDR3 bases are TGTGCCAGCTCACCACTGACAGGGGCGTACACTGAAGCTTTCTTT.

V is TRBV5-6 and J is TRBJ2-5; D is undetermined. Germline V lookup: CDR1 SGHDT, CDR2 YYEEEE. The V end lost 1 base, the J end lost 4 bases, and 2 bases lay between the germline ends. The CDR3 totals 11 residues. CDR3 nucleotide sequence: TGTGCCAGCAGCTTGACAGAGACCCAGTACTTC. It translates to CASSLTETQYF.

The J gene is TRBJ1-5, the V gene TRBV28; TRBD1 is a possible D gene (6 bases). The CDR3 spans 15 residues. The V end was cut by 5 bases, the J end by 0 bases, with 11 bases between. Germline V CDR1 and CDR2: MDHEN, SYDVKM. The CDR3: CASSRWTVSNQPQHF. The DNA for the CDR3 is TGTGCCAGCAGTCGGTGGACAGTTAGCAATCAGCCCCAGCATTTT.

V and J are TRBV7-3 and TRBJ1-1; D not resolved. Trimming took 0 bases from V and 6 from J, leaving 11 bases between them. The CDR3 is 14 residues long. Germline CDR1 is SGHTA and CDR2 is FQGTGA. The CDR3 here is CASSLTDSTAEAFF. The CDR3 nucleotides read TGTGCCAGCAGCTTAACGGACTCTACTGCTGAAGCTTTCTTT.

This chain uses TRBV30 with TRBJ2-1, with TRBD2 identical over 9 bases. V lost 4 bases and J lost 3; bases outside the gene matches: 4. The CDR3 is 14 amino acids. Germline V CDR1 and CDR2: GTSNPN, SVGIG (reference sequence). CDR3 region: CAWNRLAVYNEQFF. The CDR3 region has the DNA TGTGCCTGGAACCGACTAGCGGTCTACAATGAGCAGTTCTTC.

The chain has TRBV6-4 and TRBJ2-3; 7 bases line up with TRBD2. Germline V CDR1 and CDR2: MRHNA, SNTAGT. CDR3 length equals 14 residues. J was trimmed by 4 bases and V by 0 bases; bases with no gene match: 1. The CDR3 sequence: CASSDSGGADTQYF. The CDR3 bases are TGTGCCAGCAGTGACTCGGGGGGGGCAGATACGCAGTATTTT.

The chain uses TRBV29-1 and TRBJ2-5; 7 nucleotides match TRBD1. The trim removed 2 bases at V and 5 bases at J, leaving 8 bases unmatched. The CDR3 consists of 14 residues. The germline CDR1 and CDR2 sequences are SQVTM and ANQGSEA. The CDR3: CSVEKGAVRETQYF. CDR3 DNA sequence: TGCAGCGTTGAAAAGGGGGCGGTGCGGGAGACCCAGTACTTC.

V gene TRBV3-1 (or the pseudogene TRBV3-2) combines with J gene TRBJ2-1; TRBD1 is a possible D gene (6 bases). V lost 1 base and J lost 7, with 14 bases in between. The CDR3 contains 15 residues. Germline CDR1 and CDR2: LGHDT and YNNKEL (reference sequence). The CDR3 bases are TGTGCCAGCAGCCAAGTATGGGGGCGCGGGAATGAGCAGTTCTTC. Translation gives CASSQVWGRGNEQFF.

The CDR3 bases are TGTGCCAGCAGCGTAAGTAGGGCGGGAGGGGACTACAATGAGCAGTTCTTC. Protein sequence: CASSVSRAGGDYNEQFF. V is TRBV9 and J is TRBJ2-1; TRBD2 agrees at 9 bases. The CDR3 has 17 amino acids. Looked up from germline, CDR1 is SGDLS and CDR2 is YYNGEE. V dropped 1 base and J dropped 3; count of bases not matched to a gene: 8.

This chain joins TRBV12-5 and TRBJ2-1; D unresolved. Germline V CDR1 and CDR2: LGHNT, FRNRAP. V lost 5 bases, J lost 2 bases, and 13 bases lay in between. The CDR3 sequence is 15 residues long. The CDR3 region has the DNA TGTGCTAGTGGTCCCGGCCGAGCCCCCTACAATGAGCAGTTCTTC. This codes for CASGPGRAPYNEQFF.

The rearrangement uses TRBV9 and TRBJ2-1, with 7 bases lining up with TRBD2. The germline gives CDR1 SGDLS, CDR2 YYNGEE. The CDR3 runs to 15 residues. V shed 0 bases, J shed 4 bases, and the junction held 4 bases outside the gene matches. CDR3 DNA sequence: TGTGCCAGCAGCGTAGGTCTAGCGGAATACAATGAGCAGTTCTTC. It codes for CASSVGLAEYNEQFF.